A single sample gave rise to the 32 T cell receptor beta chains below, sequenced in a study of technical replicates of blood from a few donors. Data came from immunoSEQ multiplex PCR; TCRdb stores just in-frame clones and leaves some out. The table includes more than 75,000 clones, around 85% detected once. Sequencing used PBMCs. These receptor sequences come from a human donor in good health. Some clones in this sample may be carry-over from other donors' samples.

The chain uses TRBV28 and TRBJ1-5; 8 nucleotides match TRBD1. J gave up 3 bases and V 8 bases, and 6 bases lay outside the gene matches. Germline V gene sequence: CDR1 MDHEN, CDR2 SYDVKM. The CDR3 contains 14 residues. The CDR3 DNA reads as TGTGCCAGCTTTCCGGGACAGGTCAATCAGCCCCAGCATTTT. Translated: CASFPGQVNQPQHF.

The CDR3 nucleotides are TGTGCCAGCAGTCGGGGGGGTACCCATGGCTACACCTTC. It codes for CASSRGGTHGYTF. The rearrangement uses TRBV5-6 and TRBJ1-2; D possibly corresponds to TRBD1 (5 bases). Germline V CDR1 and CDR2: SGHDT, YYEEEE. V lost 5 bases to trimming and J lost 6 bases, with 14 bases between them. CDR3 length: 13 residues.

CDR3 residues: CASSDSAGGSEQYF. The CDR3 DNA reads TGTGCCAGCAGTGATTCAGCGGGAGGATCCGAGCAGTACTTC. The rearrangement uses TRBV6-4 and TRBJ2-7; 9 positions agree with TRBD2. This CDR3 is built from 14 residues. V lost 3 bases to trimming and J lost 6 bases; unmatched junction nucleotides: 6. The germline V gene encodes CDR1 MRHNA and CDR2 SNTAGT.

The chain has TRBV5-4 and TRBJ2-2, with a tentative D call TRBD2 (6 bases). The CDR3 is made up of 15 amino acids. Germline CDR1 SGHNT, CDR2 YYREEE (reference sequence). Trimming took 3 bases from V and 6 from J, leaving 15 bases between them. In DNA form, the CDR3 reads TGTGCCAGCAGCTCCGTAGAAGCGGGTGCCGGGGAGCTGTTTTTT. It codes for CASSSVEAGAGELFF.

In the case of this clone: Other DNA sequences within the sample encode an identical CDR3. This sequence joins TRBV4-3 and TRBJ2-7; TRBD1 matches at 7 bases. V shed 0 bases and J 1 base; nucleotides not matched to a gene: 0. The CDR3 is 14 amino acids. Germline loops: CDR1 LGHNA, CDR2 YSLEER. CDR3 in DNA: TGCGCCAGCAGCCAAGACAGGGGGTCCTACGAGCAGTACTTC. Translating it yields CASSQDRGSYEQYF.

This sequence joins TRBV5-1 and TRBJ1-2, with a weak D call TRBD1 (6 bases). Germline V gene sequence: CDR1 SGHRS, CDR2 YFSETQ. CDR3 size: 15 residues. Deletions cut 4 bases from V and 5 bases from J, with 18 bases between. The CDR3 here is CASSPDGGGAYGYTF. The CDR3 DNA reads as TGCGCCAGCAGCCCGGATGGTGGGGGCGCATATGGCTACACCTTC.

The chain links TRBV6-4 to TRBJ2-7; D is ambiguous. Germline CDR1 reads MRHNA; CDR2 reads SNTAGT. There are 13 residues in the CDR3. V was clipped by 6 bases and J by 6 bases, with 15 bases between them. The CDR3 sequence is CASRPISTVEQYF. CDR3 in DNA: TGTGCCAGCAGACCAATTTCTACGGTCGAGCAGTACTTC.

The chain couples TRBV28 to TRBJ2-7, with TRBD2 matching 8 bases. Germline V CDR1 and CDR2: MDHEN, SYDVKM. This CDR3 has 17 residues. V was clipped by 3 bases and J by 0 bases; unmatched bases: 10. The CDR3 nucleotides are TGTGCCAGCAGTTTGCTGTTTCGGCGGGGGGACTCCTACGAGCAGTACTTC. It yields the protein CASSLLFRRGDSYEQYF.

The sample holds a few counts of this clone. V is TRBV7-8 and J is TRBJ2-7; 9 bases align to TRBD2. The J segment lost 2 bases and the V segment lost 1 base, leaving 0 bases of the junction unmatched. Germline CDR1 reads SGHVS; CDR2 reads FQNEAQ. The CDR3 has 14 residues. CDR3 protein: CASSLGGGAYEQYF. CDR3 sequence (DNA): TGTGCCAGCAGCTTAGGCGGGGGGGCCTACGAGCAGTACTTC.

V is TRBV27 and J is TRBJ1-5; possible D gene TRBD1, 6 bases. The CDR3 spans 13 residues. The germline V gene encodes CDR1 MNHEY and CDR2 SMNVEV (reference sequence). Trimming removed 4 bases at V and 2 bases at J, with 6 bases between. The chain's CDR3 is CASSYRGNQPQHF. Here the CDR3 DNA reads TGTGCCAGCAGTTACAGGGGCAATCAGCCCCAGCATTTT.

This clone was detected only once. The chain recombines TRBV9 with TRBJ2-1; 12 nucleotides line up with TRBD2. The junction had 17 bases not matched to a gene; V was cut back by 0 bases and J by 4 bases. Per germline, CDR1 SGDLS and CDR2 YYNGEE. The CDR3 loop spans 21 amino acids. In DNA form, the CDR3 reads TGTGCCAGCAGCGTAGCTACCCGGCTAGCGGGAGGGTACGCTACTTACAATGAGCAGTTCTTC. Translating it yields CASSVATRLAGGYATYNEQFF.

The CDR3 is CASSDLAGVYEQYF. CDR3 DNA: TGCGCCAGCAGTGACTTAGCGGGGGTGTACGAGCAGTACTTC. The rearrangement uses TRBV10-2 and TRBJ2-7; the match to TRBD2 covers 9 bases. The V and J ends lost 3 bases and 4 bases, in that order; junction bases with no gene match: 4. The CDR3 is 14 amino acids. Germline CDR1 WSHSY, CDR2 SAAADI.

This clone was observed a few times. The chain uses TRBV7-9 and TRBJ2-2; perhaps TRBD1 as D (6 bases). This CDR3 has 12 amino acids. V dropped 8 bases and J dropped 5 bases, with 9 bases sitting between them. CDR1 is SEHNR and CDR2 is FQNEAQ in the germline V gene (reference sequence). CDR3: CASGGQTGELFF. The DNA of the CDR3 is TGTGCCAGCGGCGGACAGACCGGGGAGCTGTTTTTT.

The chain couples TRBV4-1 to TRBJ2-3, with D tentatively TRBD2 (8 bases). The V end lost 3 bases, the J end lost 4 bases, and 20 bases lay between the germline ends. There are 17 residues in the CDR3. Germline values: CDR1 MGHRA, CDR2 YSYEKL. The CDR3 protein is CASSQPSGTAGADTQYF. The CDR3, as DNA: TGCGCCAGCAGCCAGCCTTCCGGGACAGCGGGGGCAGATACGCAGTATTTT.

The chain uses TRBV27 and TRBJ1-5; 7 nucleotides agree with TRBD1. This CDR3 region has 15 residues. Germline V lookup: CDR1 MNHEY, CDR2 SMNVEV (reference sequence). J was trimmed by 4 bases and V by 5 bases; bases with no gene match: 8. CDR3 sequence (DNA): TGTGCCAGCAGTCCCAGGGGGATTGGGAATCAGCCCCAGCATTTT. Amino acid sequence: CASSPRGIGNQPQHF.

The genes are TRBV21-1 and TRBJ2-1; the table's D gene call, TRBD2, was not cross checked with the DNA. TRBV21-1 is noted as a pseudogene. CDR3 length: 16 amino acids. Here the CDR3 reads CASSFSGLPIWFEQFF. In DNA, the CDR3 is TGTGCCAGCAGCTTCTCGGGACTACCCATTTGGTTTGAGCAGTTCTTC.

The J gene is TRBJ2-7, the V gene TRBV7-9; D unclear. This CDR3 has 13 residues. The V gene's germline CDR1 is SEHNR and CDR2 FQNEAQ (reference sequence). The V end was cut by 1 base, the J end by 4 bases, with 8 bases between. The CDR3 loop reads CASSLESGYEQYF. The CDR3 DNA follows: TGTGCCAGCAGCTTAGAATCGGGTTACGAGCAGTACTTC.

The rearrangement uses TRBV19 and TRBJ2-2, with D possibly TRBD2 on 5 matching bases. The CDR3 has 18 residues. The germline V gene encodes CDR1 LNHDA and CDR2 SQIVND (reference sequence). V was shortened by 2 bases and J by 1 base, with 17 bases between the two germline ends. CDR3 loop: CASSILEGEVQNTGELFF. The CDR3 DNA reads as TGTGCCAGTAGTATACTCGAGGGTGAGGTTCAGAACACCGGGGAGCTGTTTTTT. Combining the CDR3 with reference TRBV19 and TRBJ2-2 gives the whole variable domain DGGITQSPKYLFRKEGQNVTLSCEQNLNHDAMYWYRQDPGQGLRLIYYSQIVNDFQKGDIAEGYSVSREKKESFPLTVTSAQKNPTAFYLCASSILEGEVQNTGELFFGEGSRLTVL.

V usage is TRBV4-1 and J usage is TRBJ2-7; D is unresolved. The V and J ends lost 4 bases and 2 bases respectively, with 12 bases between them. CDR3 length: 14 amino acids. From germline, CDR1 is MGHRA and CDR2 YSYEKL. DNA for the CDR3: TGCGCCAGCAGCCTCGTTCCGGTAACCTACGAGCAGTACTTC. Protein product: CASSLVPVTYEQYF.

The chain recombines TRBV7-2 with TRBJ1-1; no definite D call. There are 13 residues in the CDR3. The ends were cut back, 8 bases at V and 4 bases at J, with 14 bases in the middle. From germline, CDR1 is SGHTA and CDR2 FQGNSA. The CDR3: CASGSFGRTEAFF. CDR3 DNA: TGTGCCAGCGGATCATTTGGGCGCACTGAAGCTTTCTTT.

The rearrangement links TRBV9 to TRBJ2-7; TRBD2 matches at 8 bases. The CDR3 length is 15 residues. V shed 4 bases and J 5 bases; nucleotides not matched to a gene: 11. Germline V gives CDR1 SGDLS, CDR2 YYNGEE. The CDR3 bases are TGTGCCAGCAGCCGGACGGGAGGGAAGGGGGACGAGCAGTACTTC. It codes for CASSRTGGKGDEQYF.

The chain combines TRBV7-9 with TRBJ1-1, with D perhaps matching TRBD1 (5 bases). CDR1 SEHNR and CDR2 FQNEAQ come from the germline V gene (reference sequence). Trimming shortened V by 0 bases and J by 7 bases, and 12 bases separated the two germline ends. This CDR3 spans 14 amino acids. The DNA of the CDR3 is TGTGCCAGCAGCTTAGCTGGGGCGAGAGTTGAAGCTTTCTTT. This translates into CASSLAGARVEAFF. The variable domain in full, completed from reference TRBV7-9 and TRBJ1-1, reads DTGVSQNPRHKITKRGQNVTFRCDPISEHNRLYWYRQTLGQGPEFLTYFQNEAQLEKSRLLSDRFSAERPKGSFSTLEIQRTEQGDSAMYLCASSLAGARVEAFFGQGTRLTVV.

The count of this clone is one. The chain links TRBV7-2 to TRBJ2-7, with D possibly TRBD1 on 6 matching bases. This CDR3 is 14 amino acids long. Germline lookup yields CDR1 SGHTA and CDR2 FQGNSA. V lost 6 bases, J lost 1 base, and 13 bases lay in between. The CDR3 region is CASSSDRWSYEQYF. CDR3 sequence (DNA): TGTGCCAGCAGTTCAGACAGGTGGTCCTACGAGCAGTACTTC.

The chain couples TRBV29-1 to TRBJ1-2; possibly TRBD1 for D (5 bases). The CDR3 contains 13 residues. Looked up from germline, CDR1 is SQVTM and CDR2 is ANQGSEA. This CDR3 reads CGLSREANYGYTF. CDR3 bases: TGCGGCCTTTCCAGGGAAGCTAACTATGGCTACACCTTC. Based on the CDR3 plus reference TRBV29-1 and TRBJ1-2, the full variable domain is SAVISQKPSRDICQRGTSLTIQCQVDSQVTMMFWYRQQPGQSLTLIATANQGSEATYESGFVIDKFPISRPNLTFSTLTVSNMSPEDSSIYLCGLSREANYGYTFGSGTRLTVV.

In its sample, this clone was seen once. The chain is built from TRBV6-5 and TRBJ2-7, with 7 bases aligning to TRBD1. Germline loops: CDR1 MNHEY, CDR2 SVGAGI. The ends lost 5 bases at V and 2 bases at J; junction bases unmatched: 9. The CDR3 is 15 amino acids. The CDR3 DNA sequence: TGTGCCAGCAGTCCGCGGACAGGAACCACCTACGAGCAGTACTTC. Translated, it gives CASSPRTGTTYEQYF.

The chain links TRBV5-1 to TRBJ1-5, with D perhaps matching TRBD1 (5 bases). CDR3 size: 15 residues. V was shortened by 3 bases and J by 6 bases, with 16 bases between the two germline ends. Germline loops: CDR1 SGHRS, CDR2 YFSETQ. CDR3 region: CASSSRGHGGQPQHF. Here the CDR3 DNA reads TGCGCCAGCAGCTCTCGTGGCCACGGGGGTCAGCCCCAGCATTTT.

This clone was found a few times. The CDR3 DNA reads as TGTGCCAGCAGCTCCGCGGGGCCCCAGCGGGATGTCCCCTACCAAGAGACCCAGTACTTC. Its protein is CASSSAGPQRDVPYQETQYF. The V gene is TRBV13, the J gene TRBJ2-5; 7 nucleotides agree with TRBD2. Germline CDR1 and CDR2: PRHDT and FYEKMQ (reference sequence). The CDR3 consists of 20 residues. V lost 4 bases and J lost 0; bases outside the gene matches: 20.

The rearrangement uses TRBV21-1 and TRBJ2-2; the table's D call, TRBD1, has no DNA check behind it. TRBV21-1 is flagged as a pseudogene. The CDR3 loop spans 19 amino acids. The CDR3 protein is CASSSAPGQGCLGTGELFF. In DNA form, the CDR3 reads TGTGCCAGCAGCAGCGCACCGGGACAGGGGTGTTTGGGCACCGGGGAGCTGTTTTTT.

V usage is TRBV15 and J usage is TRBJ2-7, with D maybe TRBD2 (5 bases). Germline V gene lookup returns CDR1 LNHNV and CDR2 YYDKDF (reference sequence). The CDR3 is 16 amino acids. The germline V and J ends were trimmed by 5 bases and 4 bases, with 21 bases remaining between them. Here the CDR3 reads CATSVWPPAEPYEQYF. The CDR3 DNA is TGTGCCACCAGCGTATGGCCCCCAGCGGAACCATACGAGCAGTACTTC.

The rearrangement links TRBV2 to TRBJ2-4, with TRBD2 matching over 7 bases. V shed 7 bases, J shed 0 bases, and the junction held 6 bases outside the gene matches. From germline, CDR1 is SNHLY and CDR2 FYNNEI. This CDR3 contains 15 residues. CDR3 in amino acids: CASTRDYLAKNIQYF. The DNA for the CDR3 is TGTGCCAGCACACGGGACTATCTAGCCAAAAACATTCAGTACTTC. The entire variable domain, with the rest obtained from reference TRBV2 and TRBJ2-4, is as follows: EPEVTQTPSHQVTQMGQEVILRCVPISNHLYFYWYRQILGQKVEFLVSFYNNEISEKSEIFDDQFSVERPDGSNFTLKIRSTKLEDSAMYFCASTRDYLAKNIQYFGAGTRLSVL.

The chain recombines TRBV7-3 with TRBJ2-3; D is perhaps TRBD1 (6 bases). The CDR3 totals 14 residues. The V and J ends lost 3 bases and 4 bases respectively, with 11 bases between them. Germline V CDR1 and CDR2: SGHTA, FQGTGA. CDR3 DNA: TGTGCCAGCAGCTTGGGGGCGGCGTCAGATACGCAGTATTTT. Encoded protein: CASSLGAASDTQYF.

The chain uses TRBV7-2 and TRBJ1-1; 7 bases agree with TRBD1. The germline V gene has CDR1 SGHTA and CDR2 FQGNSA. The CDR3 totals 19 residues. With V trimmed by 0 bases and J by 1 base, 14 bases remained unmatched. Here the CDR3 reads CASSLAPTGALGWNTEAFF. In DNA form, the CDR3 reads TGTGCCAGCAGCTTAGCGCCTACAGGGGCGTTAGGTTGGAACACTGAAGCTTTCTTT.